The clone carrying this T cell receptor (beta chain) was detected only a few times. Its antigen is as yet unknown. Trimming removed 2 bases from V and 1 base from J, with 8 bases in between. The CDR3 is 13 amino acids. Looked up from germline, CDR1 is DFQATT and CDR2 is SNEGSKA (reference sequence). These data belong to a study of vaccination and CD4 T cells after COVID-19. Sample treatment: roughly nine-day PBMC culture with coronavirus spike peptide pools or control peptides (ViraFEST assay). Cultured CD4+ T cell DNA was sequenced using the Oncomine TCR Beta short-read assay. TCRdb itself ran the PCR reads through MiXCR, one entry per CDR3 protein. The profile covers around 20,000 distinct CDR3 sequences, with roughly three fifths appearing a single time and 6.6% taken by the ten largest.

The chain joins TRBV20-1 to TRBJ1-1; no reliable D call. Sequenced here: CD4+ T cells from blood, cultured in vitro, sampled before SARS-CoV-2 vaccination. This receptor was obtained from a human donor who had recovered from COVID-19. This chain's CDR3 is CSARNPKNTEAFF. The CDR3 nucleotides read TGCAGTGCTAGAAATCCTAAGAACACTGAAGCTTTCTTT.